Below, 4 T cell receptor beta chains from the same sample are listed, as sequenced in a study of spatial heterogeneity in lung cancer. TCRdb processed the 5' RACE reads anew with MiXCR; each CDR3 protein has one entry. This sample has about 26,000 distinct CDR3 sequences; about 13% occur once, and the top ten carry 25%. The time point: sample taken at primary tumor resection. Whole RNA was taken from tumor, nontumor lung or frozen PBMC; it was then sequenced unsorted. Sequenced material: PBMCs, taken at surgery. The receptor source for this set is a female donor with early-stage non-small cell lung cancer.

The V and J genes are TRBV6-1 and TRBJ2-2; 10 bases line up with TRBD1. This CDR3 region has 15 residues. Trimming took 3 bases from V and 3 from J; bases not matched to a gene: 1. Germline CDR1 reads MNHNS; CDR2 reads SASEGT. The CDR3 nucleotides are TGTGCCAGCAGTGAGGACAGGGGGGACACCGGGGAGCTGTTTTTT. This translates into CASSEDRGDTGELFF.

This clonotype was observed a few times. V gene TRBV28 combines with J gene TRBJ2-5; maybe TRBD1 (5 bases). The V end was cut by 7 bases, the J end by 5 bases, with 11 bases between. The CDR3 spans 12 residues. CDR1 MDHEN and CDR2 SYDVKM come from the germline V gene. The CDR3 loop reads CASTPGHETQYF. As DNA, the CDR3 is TGTGCCAGCACCCCAGGGCACGAGACCCAGTACTTC.

In its sample, this clonotype was seen many times. The rearrangement joins TRBV20-1 to TRBJ1-1; TRBD1 is a possible D gene (5 bases). V was clipped by 1 base and J by 7 bases, with 7 bases between them. The CDR3 covers 11 residues. Per germline, CDR1 DFQATT and CDR2 SNEGSKA (reference sequence). The CDR3 region is CSARGDYEAFF. In DNA, the CDR3 is TGCAGTGCTAGAGGGGACTATGAAGCTTTCTTT.

The chain carries TRBV29-1 and TRBJ2-5; 9 bases are a match to TRBD2. After removal of 7 bases from V and 2 bases from J, the junction contained 5 bases not matched to a gene. This CDR3 region has 13 residues. Germline lookup yields CDR1 SQVTM and CDR2 ANQGSEA. The CDR3 bases are TGCAGCGGCATCGCGGGAGGGCAAGAGACCCAGTACTTC. Protein product: CSGIAGGQETQYF.